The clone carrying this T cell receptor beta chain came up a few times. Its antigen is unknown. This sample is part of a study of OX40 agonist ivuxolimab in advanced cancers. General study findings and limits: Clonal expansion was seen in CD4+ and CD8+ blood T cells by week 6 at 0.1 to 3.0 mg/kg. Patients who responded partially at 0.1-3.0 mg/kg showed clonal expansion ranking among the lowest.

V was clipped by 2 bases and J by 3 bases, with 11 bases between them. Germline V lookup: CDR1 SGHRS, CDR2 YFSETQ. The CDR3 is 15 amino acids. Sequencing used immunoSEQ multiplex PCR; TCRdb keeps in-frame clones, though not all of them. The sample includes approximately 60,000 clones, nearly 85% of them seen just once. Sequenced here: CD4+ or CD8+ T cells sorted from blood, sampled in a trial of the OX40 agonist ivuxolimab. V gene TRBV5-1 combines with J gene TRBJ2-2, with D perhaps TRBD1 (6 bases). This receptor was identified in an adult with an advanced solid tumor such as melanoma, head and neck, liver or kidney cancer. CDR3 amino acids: CASSFQGGDTGELFF. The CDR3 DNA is TGCGCCAGCAGCTTTCAAGGGGGAGACACCGGGGAGCTGTTTTTT.